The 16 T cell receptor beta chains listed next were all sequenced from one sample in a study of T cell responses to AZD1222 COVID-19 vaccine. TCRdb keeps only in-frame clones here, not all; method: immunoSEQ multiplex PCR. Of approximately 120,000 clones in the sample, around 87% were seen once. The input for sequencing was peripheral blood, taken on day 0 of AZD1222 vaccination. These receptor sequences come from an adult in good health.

The CDR3 is CASSYPNFYRGNEQFF. In nucleotides, the CDR3 is TGTGCCAGCAGTTACCCTAATTTTTACAGGGGCAATGAGCAGTTCTTC. This sequence joins TRBV6-2 or TRBV6-3 and TRBJ2-1, with TRBD1 matching over 7 bases. The junction had 10 bases not matched to a gene; V was cut back by 2 bases and J by 6 bases. This CDR3 is built from 16 residues. Germline CDR1 reads MNHEY; CDR2 reads SVGEGT.

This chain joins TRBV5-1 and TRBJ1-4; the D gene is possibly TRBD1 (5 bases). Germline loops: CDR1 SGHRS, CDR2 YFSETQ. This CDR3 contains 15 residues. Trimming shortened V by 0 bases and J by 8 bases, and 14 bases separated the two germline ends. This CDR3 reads CASSLGGSRGEKLFF. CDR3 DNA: TGCGCCAGCAGCTTGGGCGGCTCTAGGGGCGAAAAACTGTTTTTT.

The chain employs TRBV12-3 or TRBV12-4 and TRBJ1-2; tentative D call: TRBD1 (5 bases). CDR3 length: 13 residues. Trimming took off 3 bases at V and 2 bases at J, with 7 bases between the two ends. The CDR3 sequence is CASSFQGNYGYTF. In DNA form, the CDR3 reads TGTGCCAGCAGTTTTCAGGGCAACTATGGCTACACCTTC.

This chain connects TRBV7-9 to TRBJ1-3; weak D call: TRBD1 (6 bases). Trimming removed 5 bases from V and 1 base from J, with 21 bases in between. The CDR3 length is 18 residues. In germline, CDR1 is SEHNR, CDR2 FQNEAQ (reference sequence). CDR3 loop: CASSRGGSGSPSGNTIYF. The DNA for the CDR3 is TGTGCCAGCAGCAGAGGGGGGTCAGGATCGCCATCTGGAAACACCATATATTTT. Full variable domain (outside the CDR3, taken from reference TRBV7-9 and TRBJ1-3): DTGVSQNPRHKITKRGQNVTFRCDPISEHNRLYWYRQTLGQGPEFLTYFQNEAQLEKSRLLSDRFSAERPKGSFSTLEIQRTEQGDSAMYLCASSRGGSGSPSGNTIYFGEGSWLTVV.

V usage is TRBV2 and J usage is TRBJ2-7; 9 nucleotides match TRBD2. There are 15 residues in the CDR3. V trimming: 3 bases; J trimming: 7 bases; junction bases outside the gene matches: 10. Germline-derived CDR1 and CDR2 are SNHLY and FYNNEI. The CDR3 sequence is CASSEFAGGPGEQYF. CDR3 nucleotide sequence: TGTGCCAGCAGTGAGTTTGCGGGAGGGCCAGGAGAGCAGTACTTC.

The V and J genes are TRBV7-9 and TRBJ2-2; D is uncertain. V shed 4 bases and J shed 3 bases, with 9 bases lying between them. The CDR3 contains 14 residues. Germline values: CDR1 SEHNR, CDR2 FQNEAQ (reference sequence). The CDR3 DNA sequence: TGTGCCAGCAGCTCACAGCGTGACACCGGGGAGCTGTTTTTT. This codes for CASSSQRDTGELFF. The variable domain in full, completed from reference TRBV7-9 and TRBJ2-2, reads DTGVSQNPRHKITKRGQNVTFRCDPISEHNRLYWYRQTLGQGPEFLTYFQNEAQLEKSRLLSDRFSAERPKGSFSTLEIQRTEQGDSAMYLCASSSQRDTGELFFGEGSRLTVL.

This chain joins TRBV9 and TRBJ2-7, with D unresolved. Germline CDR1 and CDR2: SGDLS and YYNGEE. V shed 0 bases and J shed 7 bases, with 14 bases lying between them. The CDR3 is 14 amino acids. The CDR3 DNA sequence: TGTGCCAGCAGCGTAGAGATAACCGATGGGGAGCAGTACTTC. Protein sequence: CASSVEITDGEQYF.

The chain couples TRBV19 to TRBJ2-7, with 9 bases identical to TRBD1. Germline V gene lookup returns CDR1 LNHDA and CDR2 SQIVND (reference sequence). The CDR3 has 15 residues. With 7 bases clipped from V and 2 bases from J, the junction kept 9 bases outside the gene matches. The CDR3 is CASTAGGTGTYEQYF. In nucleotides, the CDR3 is TGTGCCAGTACCGCCGGGGGGACAGGGACCTACGAGCAGTACTTC.

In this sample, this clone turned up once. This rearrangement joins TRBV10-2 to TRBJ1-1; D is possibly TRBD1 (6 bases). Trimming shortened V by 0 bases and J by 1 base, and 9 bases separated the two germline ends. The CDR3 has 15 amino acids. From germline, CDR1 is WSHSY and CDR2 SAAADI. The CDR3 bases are TGCGCCAGCAGTGAGTCCTGGGGGCAGAACACTGAAGCTTTCTTT. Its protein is CASSESWGQNTEAFF.

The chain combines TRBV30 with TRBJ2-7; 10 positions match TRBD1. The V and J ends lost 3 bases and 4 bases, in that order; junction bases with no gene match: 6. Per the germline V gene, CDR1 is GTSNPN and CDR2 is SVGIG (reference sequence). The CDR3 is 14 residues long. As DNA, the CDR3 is TGTGCCTGGAGGGCCCGGGACAGGGGTTACGAGCAGTACTTC. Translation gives CAWRARDRGYEQYF. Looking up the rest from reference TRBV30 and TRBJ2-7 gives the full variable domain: SQTIHQWPATLVQPVGSPLSLECTVEGTSNPNLYWYRQAAGRGLQLLFYSVGIGQISSEVPQNLSASRPQDRQFILSSKKLLLSDSGFYLCAWRARDRGYEQYFGPGTRLTVT.

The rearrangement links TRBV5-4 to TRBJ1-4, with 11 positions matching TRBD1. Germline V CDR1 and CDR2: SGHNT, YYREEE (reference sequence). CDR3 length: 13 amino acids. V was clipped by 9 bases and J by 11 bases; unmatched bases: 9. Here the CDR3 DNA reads TGTGCCACCGGGGACAGGGGGATGGAGAAACTGTTTTTT. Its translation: CATGDRGMEKLFF.

CDR3 amino acids: CASSLIDRGPSYEQYF. DNA for the CDR3: TGTGCCAGCAGCCTAATCGACAGGGGCCCCTCCTACGAGCAGTACTTC. The chain is built from TRBV16 and TRBJ2-7; 8 bases align to TRBD1. Unmatched junction bases numbered 8, after V lost 4 bases and J lost 0 bases. This CDR3 region has 16 residues. Germline V lookup: CDR1 KGHSY, CDR2 FQNENV.

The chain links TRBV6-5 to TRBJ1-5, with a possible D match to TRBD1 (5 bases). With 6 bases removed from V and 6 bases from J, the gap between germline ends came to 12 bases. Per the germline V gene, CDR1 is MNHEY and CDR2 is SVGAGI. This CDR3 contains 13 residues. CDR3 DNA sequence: TGTGCCAGCAGCCCGACAGTAAGTCAGCCCCAGCATTTT. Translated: CASSPTVSQPQHF.

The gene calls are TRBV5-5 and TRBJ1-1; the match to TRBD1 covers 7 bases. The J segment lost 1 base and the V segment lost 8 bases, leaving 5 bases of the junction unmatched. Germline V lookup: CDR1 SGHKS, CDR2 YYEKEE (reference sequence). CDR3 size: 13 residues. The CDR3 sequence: CASSDRENTEAFF. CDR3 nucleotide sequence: TGTGCCAGTTCCGACAGGGAGAACACTGAAGCTTTCTTT.

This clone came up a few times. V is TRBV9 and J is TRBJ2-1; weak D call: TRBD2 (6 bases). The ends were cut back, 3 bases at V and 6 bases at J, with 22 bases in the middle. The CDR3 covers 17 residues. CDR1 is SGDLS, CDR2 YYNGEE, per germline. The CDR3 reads CASSAARRGGVPNEQFF. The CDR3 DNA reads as TGTGCCAGCAGCGCCGCTAGGAGGGGCGGAGTCCCCAATGAGCAGTTCTTC.

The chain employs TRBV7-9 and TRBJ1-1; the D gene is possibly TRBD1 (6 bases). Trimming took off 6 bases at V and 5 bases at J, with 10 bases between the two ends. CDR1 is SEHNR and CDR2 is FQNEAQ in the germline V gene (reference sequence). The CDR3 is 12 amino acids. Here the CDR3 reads CASRPQGTEAFF. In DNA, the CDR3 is TGTGCCAGCAGGCCACAGGGAACTGAAGCTTTCTTT.